A selection of T cell receptor beta chains follows, all from one sample in a study of T cells in pancreatic ductal adenocarcinoma. The protocol was immunoSEQ multiplex PCR, while the TCRdb copy is restricted to in-frame clones and leaves out a portion. The profile shows over 90,000 clones, nearly 95% of them singletons. What was sequenced was PBMCs. Receptors originate from a human donor with pancreatic ductal adenocarcinoma. Both conserved end residues are part of each CDR3. A D gene is named only where the DNA matches it firmly. Expanded clones are given a class, and other clones once, few, many or no size at all.

CDR3aa | CDR3nt | v_gene | abundance | d_gene | j_gene
CASSPGPQGQFF | TGTGCCAGCAGCCCCGGCCCCCAGGGGCAGTTCTTC | TRBV7-9 | . | . | TRBJ2-1
CASSPMTDYGYTF | TGTGCCAGCTCACCGATGACAGACTATGGCTACACCTTC | TRBV18 | . | . | TRBJ1-2
CASSVHGQGVNTEAFF | TGCGCCAGCAGCGTGCACGGACAGGGGGTGAACACTGAAGCTTTCTTT | TRBV5-1 | . | TRBD1 | TRBJ1-1
CASSPRDRGTTDTQYF | TGTGCCAGCAGCCCCCGCGACAGGGGTACCACAGATACGCAGTATTTT | TRBV9 | . | TRBD1 | TRBJ2-3
CASSPRTAGELFF | TGTGCCAGCAGCCCGAGGACAGCCGGGGAGCTGTTTTTT | TRBV11-2 | . | . | TRBJ2-2
CASSQQRRTGELFF | TGTGCCAGCTCACAACAACGGAGGACCGGGGAGCTGTTTTTT | TRBV18 | . | . | TRBJ2-2
CASTEWQGATTETQYF | TGTGCCAGCACCGAGTGGCAGGGGGCCACGACAGAGACCCAGTACTTC | TRBV7-2 | once | TRBD1 | TRBJ2-5
CASTVYSNQPQHF | TGTGCCAGCACGGTCTATAGCAATCAGCCCCAGCATTTT | TRBV28 | . | . | TRBJ1-5
CASSYSDRVGYGYTF | TGTGCCAGCAGTTACTCCGACAGGGTCGGCTATGGCTACACCTTC | TRBV6-5 | . | TRBD1 | TRBJ1-2
CASSSPGASGQETQYF | TGTGCCAGCAGCTCGCCAGGGGCTAGCGGGCAAGAGACCCAGTACTTC | TRBV7-9 | . | TRBD2 | TRBJ2-5
CASSSLTGIYEQYF | TGTGCCAGCAGCTCCTTAACAGGGATATACGAGCAGTACTTC | TRBV5-6 | . | . | TRBJ2-7
CASSLVGAGTNTGELFF | TGTGCCAGCAGCTTAGTGGGAGCGGGAACGAACACCGGGGAGCTGTTTTTT | TRBV11-2 | . | TRBD2 | TRBJ2-2
CASSPRGGQGAEQYF | TGTGCCAGCAGCCCGAGAGGGGGACAGGGAGCCGAGCAGTACTTC | TRBV5-4 | . | TRBD1 | TRBJ2-7
CASSIKAGDGDTQYF | TGTGCCAGTAGTATCAAAGCGGGAGATGGAGATACGCAGTATTTT | TRBV19 | . | TRBD2 | TRBJ2-3
CAIKKDRGDQPQHF | TGTGCCATCAAAAAGGACAGGGGGGATCAGCCCCAGCATTTT | TRBV10-3 | . | TRBD1 | TRBJ1-5
CASSPFGGLSGNTIYF | TGTGCCAGCAGCCCCTTTGGGGGCCTCTCTGGAAACACCATATATTTT | TRBV11-2 | . | . | TRBJ1-3
CASSQGRDPIVTTNEKLFF | TGTGCCAGCAGCCAGGGGCGGGACCCTATTGTTACAACTAATGAAAAACTGTTTTTT | TRBV4-2 | . | . | TRBJ1-4
CASSVLTSTSGSWGTQYF | TGCGCCAGCAGCGTGCTTACCTCGACTAGCGGGAGTTGGGGTACGCAGTATTTT | TRBV5-1 | . | TRBD2 | TRBJ2-3
CAWRRQGAGELFF | TGTGCCTGGAGGAGACAGGGGGCCGGGGAGCTGTTTTTT | TRBV30 | . | TRBD1 | TRBJ2-2
CSARGGSETQYF | TGCAGCGCCCGTGGAGGTTCGGAGACCCAGTACTTC | TRBV29-1 | . | . | TRBJ2-5
CASSPSLTGKGDEQYF | TGTGCCAGCAGCCCCTCCTTGACAGGTAAAGGGGACGAGCAGTACTTC | TRBV7-3 | . | . | TRBJ2-7
CASRVPGQGAGEQYF | TGTGCCAGCAGGGTTCCGGGACAGGGGGCGGGAGAGCAGTACTTC | TRBV28 | . | TRBD1 | TRBJ2-7
CASSQGDGSSYEQYF | TGTGCCAGCAGCCAAGGGGACGGGAGCTCCTACGAGCAGTACTTC | TRBV4-2 | . | . | TRBJ2-7
CASSFYGGRDYEQYF | TGCGCCAGCAGCTTTTACGGCGGGAGGGACTACGAGCAGTACTTC | TRBV5-1 | . | TRBD2 | TRBJ2-7
CASSLGAGVREQYF | TGTGCCAGCAGCTTAGGAGCGGGAGTACGGGAGCAGTACTTC | TRBV7-9 | few | TRBD2 | TRBJ2-7
CAWSATAWLDRASEQYF | TGTGCCTGGAGTGCGACCGCATGGCTCGACAGGGCCTCCGAGCAGTACTTC | TRBV30 | . | TRBD1 | TRBJ2-7
CASPLAPQGTEAFF | TGTGCCAGCCCCCTGGCCCCACAGGGCACTGAAGCTTTCTTT | TRBV28 | . | . | TRBJ1-1
CASSLLAGTSGYEQYF | TGTGCCAGCTCACTATTAGCCGGGACTAGCGGGTACGAGCAGTACTTC | TRBV18 | . | TRBD2 | TRBJ2-7
CASSLFRGSGDTQYF | TGTGCCAGCAGTCTGTTCAGGGGGAGCGGTGATACGCAGTATTTT | TRBV6-1 | . | TRBD1 | TRBJ2-3
CSVGTRLTDTQYF | TGCAGCGTCGGGACTAGGCTCACAGATACGCAGTATTTT | TRBV29-1 | . | TRBD2 | TRBJ2-3
CASGFRLNEQFF | TGTGCTAGTGGTTTTCGACTCAATGAGCAGTTCTTC | TRBV12-5 | . | . | TRBJ2-1
CASSYQGNTEAFF | TGTGCCAGCAGTTATCAGGGAAACACTGAAGCTTTCTTT | TRBV28 | . | . | TRBJ1-1
CASSYSASGGTYEQYF | TGTGCCAGCAGCTACTCGGCTAGCGGGGGAACCTACGAGCAGTACTTC | TRBV9 | . | TRBD2 | TRBJ2-7
CAWVQGADGYTF | TGTGCCTGGGTACAGGGGGCGGATGGCTACACCTTC | TRBV30 | . | TRBD1 | TRBJ1-2
CASIGTGPIPQYF | TGTGCCAGCATTGGGACAGGACCGATCCCCCAGTACTTC | TRBV28 | . | TRBD1 | TRBJ2-5
CASSPIPRIPTDTQYF | TGTGCCAGCAGCCCGATTCCGAGGATCCCCACAGATACGCAGTATTTT | TRBV7-9 | . | . | TRBJ2-3
CASIDSLNTGELFF | TGCGCCAGCATCGACAGCCTGAACACCGGGGAGCTGTTTTTT | TRBV5-1 | . | . | TRBJ2-2
CAVPTTGDSGANVLTF | TGTGCCGTCCCTACAACAGGGGACTCTGGGGCCAACGTCCTGACTTTC | TRBV30 | . | TRBD1 | TRBJ2-6
CASTGMGTTDRFRFYEQYF | TGTGCCAGCACCGGAATGGGGACTACCGACAGGTTCCGCTTCTACGAGCAGTACTTC | TRBV2 | . | . | TRBJ2-7
CASSSDTGAYNEQFF | TGTGCCAGCAGCTCCGACACCGGGGCCTACAATGAGCAGTTCTTC | TRBV11-2 | . | . | TRBJ2-1
CASSLERQGTDTQYF | TGCGCCAGCAGCTTGGAGAGACAGGGCACAGATACGCAGTATTTT | TRBV5-1 | . | . | TRBJ2-3
CASSPGLTNTGELFF | TGTGCCAGCAGTCCGGGACTGACGAACACCGGGGAGCTGTTTTTT | TRBV28 | once | . | TRBJ2-2
CASSLDRNTEAFF | TGTGCCAGCAGCCTAGACAGGAACACTGAAGCTTTCTTT | TRBV13 | . | . | TRBJ1-1
CACPDSHNEKLFF | TGTGCCTGCCCGGACAGCCATAATGAAAAACTGTTTTTT | TRBV30 | . | . | TRBJ1-4
CASLPVRVPQETQYF | TGTGCCAGCCTCCCCGTGAGGGTCCCCCAAGAGACCCAGTACTTC | TRBV6-1 | . | . | TRBJ2-5
CASSRTGNLEAFF | TGTGCCAGCAGCCGGACAGGGAACCTTGAAGCTTTCTTT | TRBV11-2 | . | TRBD1 | TRBJ1-1
CASGLAGGAYNEQFF | TGTGCCAGCGGTCTAGCGGGAGGGGCCTACAATGAGCAGTTCTTC | TRBV5-4 | few | TRBD2 | TRBJ2-1